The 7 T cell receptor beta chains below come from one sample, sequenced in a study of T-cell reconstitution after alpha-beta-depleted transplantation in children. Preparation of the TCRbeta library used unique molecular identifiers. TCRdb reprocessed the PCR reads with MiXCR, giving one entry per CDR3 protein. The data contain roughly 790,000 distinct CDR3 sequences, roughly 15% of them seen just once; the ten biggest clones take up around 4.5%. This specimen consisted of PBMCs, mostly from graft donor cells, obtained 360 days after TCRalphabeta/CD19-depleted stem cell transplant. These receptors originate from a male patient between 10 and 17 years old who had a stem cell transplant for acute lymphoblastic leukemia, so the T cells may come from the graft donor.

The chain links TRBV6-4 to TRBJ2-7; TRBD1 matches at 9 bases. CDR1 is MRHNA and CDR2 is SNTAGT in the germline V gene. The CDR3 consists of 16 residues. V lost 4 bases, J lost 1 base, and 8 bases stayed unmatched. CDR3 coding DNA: TGTGCCAGCAGTGCGTCAGCGGGGACAGGGTCCTACGAGCAGTACTTC. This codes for CASSASAGTGSYEQYF.

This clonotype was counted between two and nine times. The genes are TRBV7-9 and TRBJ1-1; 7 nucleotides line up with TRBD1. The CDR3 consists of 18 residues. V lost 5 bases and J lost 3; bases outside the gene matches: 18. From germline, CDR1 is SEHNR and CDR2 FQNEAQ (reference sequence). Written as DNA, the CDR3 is TGTGCCAGCAGCCCTAGACAGGGTTTAGTGACTAGGGACACTGAAGCTTTCTTT. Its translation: CASSPRQGLVTRDTEAFF.

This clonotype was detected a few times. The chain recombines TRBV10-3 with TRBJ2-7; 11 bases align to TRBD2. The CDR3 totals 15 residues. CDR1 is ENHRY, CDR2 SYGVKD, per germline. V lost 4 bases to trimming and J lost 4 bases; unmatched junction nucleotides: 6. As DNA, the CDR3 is TGTGCCATCAGTGGAGGGACTAGCGGAATGTACGAGCAGTACTTC. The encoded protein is CAISGGTSGMYEQYF.

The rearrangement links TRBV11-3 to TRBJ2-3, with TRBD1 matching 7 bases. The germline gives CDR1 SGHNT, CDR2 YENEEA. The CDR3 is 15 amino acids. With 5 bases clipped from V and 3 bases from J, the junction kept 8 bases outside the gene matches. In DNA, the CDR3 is TGTGCCAGCAGCCTCGAGGGGGCGAGGACAGATACGCAGTATTTT. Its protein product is CASSLEGARTDTQYF. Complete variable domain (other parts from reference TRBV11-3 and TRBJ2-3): EAGVVQSPRYKIIEKKQPVAFWCNPISGHNTLYWYLQNLGQGPELLIRYENEEAVDDSQLPKDRFSAERLKGVDSTLKIQPAELGDSAVYLCASSLEGARTDTQYFGPGTRLTVL.

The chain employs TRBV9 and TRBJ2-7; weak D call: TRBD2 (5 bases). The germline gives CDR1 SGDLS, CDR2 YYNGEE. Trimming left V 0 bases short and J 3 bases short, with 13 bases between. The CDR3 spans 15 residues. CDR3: CASSVGEGKGYEQYF. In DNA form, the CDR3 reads TGTGCCAGCAGCGTAGGAGAGGGAAAAGGCTACGAGCAGTACTTC.

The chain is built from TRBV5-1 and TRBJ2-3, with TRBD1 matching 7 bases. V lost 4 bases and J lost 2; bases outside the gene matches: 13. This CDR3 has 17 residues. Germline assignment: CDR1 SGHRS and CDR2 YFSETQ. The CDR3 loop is CASSNQGQRIYTDTQYF. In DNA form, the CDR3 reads TGCGCCAGCAGCAACCAGGGACAGAGAATCTACACAGATACGCAGTATTTT.

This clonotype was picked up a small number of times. This CDR3 is CASSLAGTGGLYEQFF. The CDR3 bases are TGTGCCAGCAGCTTAGCCGGGACAGGGGGCTTGTATGAGCAGTTCTTC. The chain employs TRBV7-3 and TRBJ2-1; 12 bases align to TRBD1. V lost 2 bases and J lost 8; bases outside the gene matches: 7. There are 16 residues in the CDR3. Germline V lookup: CDR1 SGHTA, CDR2 FQGTGA.